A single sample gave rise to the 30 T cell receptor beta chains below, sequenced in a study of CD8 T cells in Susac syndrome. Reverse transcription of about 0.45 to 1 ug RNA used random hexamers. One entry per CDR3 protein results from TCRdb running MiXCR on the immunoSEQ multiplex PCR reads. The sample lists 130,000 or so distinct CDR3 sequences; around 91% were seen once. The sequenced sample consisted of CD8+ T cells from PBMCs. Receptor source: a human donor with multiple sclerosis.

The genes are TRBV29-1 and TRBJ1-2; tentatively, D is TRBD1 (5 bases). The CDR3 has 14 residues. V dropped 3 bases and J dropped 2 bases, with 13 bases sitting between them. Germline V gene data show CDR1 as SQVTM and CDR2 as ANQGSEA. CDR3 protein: CSVETLGVNYGYTF. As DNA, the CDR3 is TGCAGCGTTGAGACCTTGGGGGTAAACTATGGCTACACCTTC. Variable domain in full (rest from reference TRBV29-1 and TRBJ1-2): SAVISQKPSRDICQRGTSLTIQCQVDSQVTMMFWYRQQPGQSLTLIATANQGSEATYESGFVIDKFPISRPNLTFSTLTVSNMSPEDSSIYLCSVETLGVNYGYTFGSGTRLTVV.

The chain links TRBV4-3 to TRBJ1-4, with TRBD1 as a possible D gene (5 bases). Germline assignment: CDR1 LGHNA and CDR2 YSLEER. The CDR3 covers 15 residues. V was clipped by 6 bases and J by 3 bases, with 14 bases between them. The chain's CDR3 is CASRRLRGPNEKLFF. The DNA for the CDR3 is TGCGCCAGCAGACGCCTCCGGGGCCCTAATGAAAAACTGTTTTTT.

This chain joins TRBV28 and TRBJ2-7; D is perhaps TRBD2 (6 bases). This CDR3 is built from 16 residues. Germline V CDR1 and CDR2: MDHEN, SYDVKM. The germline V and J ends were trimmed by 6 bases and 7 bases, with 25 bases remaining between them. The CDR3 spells CASSPLGDSAHIEQYF. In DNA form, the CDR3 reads TGTGCCAGCAGCCCCCTAGGGGACTCAGCCCATATAGAGCAGTACTTC.

The CDR3 reads CSVEVEWGYNEQFF. CDR3 bases: TGCAGCGTTGAAGTAGAATGGGGCTACAATGAGCAGTTCTTC. The V call is TRBV29-1, the J call TRBJ2-1; D is ambiguous. The germline CDR1 and CDR2 sequences are SQVTM and ANQGSEA. V shed 1 base and J shed 3 bases, with 10 bases lying between them. The CDR3 covers 14 residues.

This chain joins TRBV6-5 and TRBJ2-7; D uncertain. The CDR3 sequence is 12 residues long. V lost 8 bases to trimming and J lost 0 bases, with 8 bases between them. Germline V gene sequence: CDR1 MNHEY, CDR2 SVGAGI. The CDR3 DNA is TGTGCCAGCGGGCGGAGCTCCTACGAGCAGTACTTC. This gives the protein CASGRSSYEQYF.

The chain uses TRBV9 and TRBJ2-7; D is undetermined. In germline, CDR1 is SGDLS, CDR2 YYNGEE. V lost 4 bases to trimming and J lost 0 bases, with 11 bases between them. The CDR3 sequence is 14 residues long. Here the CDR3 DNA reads TGTGCCAGCAGCTCAACCCCTGGCTCCTACGAGCAGTACTTC. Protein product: CASSSTPGSYEQYF.

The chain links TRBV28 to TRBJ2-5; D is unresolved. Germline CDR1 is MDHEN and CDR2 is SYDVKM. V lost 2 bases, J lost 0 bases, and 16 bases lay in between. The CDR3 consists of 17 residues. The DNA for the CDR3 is TGTGCCAGCAGTTTAAGTTCTGTGACCTCGTACCAAGAGACCCAGTACTTC. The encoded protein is CASSLSSVTSYQETQYF.

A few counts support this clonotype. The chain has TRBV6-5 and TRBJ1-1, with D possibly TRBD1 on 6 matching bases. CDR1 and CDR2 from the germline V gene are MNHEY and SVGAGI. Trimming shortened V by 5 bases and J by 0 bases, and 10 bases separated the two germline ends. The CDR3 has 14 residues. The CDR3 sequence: CASSPGQMNTEAFF. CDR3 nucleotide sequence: TGTGCCAGCAGTCCCGGACAGATGAACACTGAAGCTTTCTTT.

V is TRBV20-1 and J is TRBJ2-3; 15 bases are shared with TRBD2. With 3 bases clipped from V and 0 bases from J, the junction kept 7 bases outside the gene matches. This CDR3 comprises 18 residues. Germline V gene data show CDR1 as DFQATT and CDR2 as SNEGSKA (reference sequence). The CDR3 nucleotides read TGCAGTGCTAGGCCCGGACTAGCGGGAGGGACCAGCACAGATACGCAGTATTTT. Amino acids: CSARPGLAGGTSTDTQYF.

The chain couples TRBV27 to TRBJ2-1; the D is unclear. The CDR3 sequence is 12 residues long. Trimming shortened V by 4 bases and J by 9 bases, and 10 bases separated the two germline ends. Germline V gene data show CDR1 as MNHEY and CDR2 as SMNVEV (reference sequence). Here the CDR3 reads CASSSSPSEQFF. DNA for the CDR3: TGTGCCAGCAGTTCGAGCCCGTCTGAGCAGTTCTTC.

The CDR3: CSARVQGLSYEQYF. The CDR3 DNA reads as TGCAGTGCTAGAGTCCAGGGTTTGTCCTACGAGCAGTACTTC. The chain combines TRBV20-1 with TRBJ2-7, with a possible D match to TRBD1 (5 bases). V was clipped by 1 base and J by 1 base, with 11 bases between them. The V gene's germline CDR1 is DFQATT and CDR2 SNEGSKA (reference sequence). The CDR3 is 14 residues long.

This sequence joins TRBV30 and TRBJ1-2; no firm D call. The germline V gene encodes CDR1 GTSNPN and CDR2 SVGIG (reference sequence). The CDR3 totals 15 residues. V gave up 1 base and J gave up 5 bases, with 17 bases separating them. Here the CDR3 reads CAWSGDVSVAYGYTF. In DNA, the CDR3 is TGTGCCTGGAGTGGTGATGTATCGGTTGCGTATGGCTACACCTTC.

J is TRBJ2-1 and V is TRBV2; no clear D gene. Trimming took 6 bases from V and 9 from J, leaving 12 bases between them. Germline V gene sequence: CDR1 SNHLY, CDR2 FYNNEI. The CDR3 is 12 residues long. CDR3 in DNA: TGTGCCAGCAGCATCCCTCCTGGTGAGCAGTTCTTC. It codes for CASSIPPGEQFF.

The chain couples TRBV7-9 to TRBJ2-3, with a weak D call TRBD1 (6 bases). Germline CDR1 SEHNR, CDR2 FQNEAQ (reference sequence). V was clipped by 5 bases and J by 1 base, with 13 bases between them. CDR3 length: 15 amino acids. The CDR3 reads CASSPGDVGTDTQYF. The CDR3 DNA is TGTGCCAGCAGCCCAGGGGATGTTGGCACAGATACGCAGTATTTT.

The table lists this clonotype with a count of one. The CDR3 spells CASSLGFGLALTGELFF. The DNA of the CDR3 is TGTGCCAGCAGCTTAGGGTTCGGGTTAGCGCTCACCGGGGAGCTGTTTTTT. The rearrangement joins TRBV7-2 to TRBJ2-2; D perhaps matches TRBD2 (5 bases). Trimming stripped 1 base from V and 4 bases from J, with 16 bases between. The CDR3 consists of 17 residues. CDR1 is SGHTA and CDR2 is FQGNSA in the germline V gene.

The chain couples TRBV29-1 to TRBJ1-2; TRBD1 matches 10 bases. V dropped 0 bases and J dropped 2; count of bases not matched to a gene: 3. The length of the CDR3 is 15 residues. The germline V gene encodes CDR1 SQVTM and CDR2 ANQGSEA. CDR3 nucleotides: TGCAGCGTTGAAGATCTGGACAGGGGGAACTATGGCTACACCTTC. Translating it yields CSVEDLDRGNYGYTF. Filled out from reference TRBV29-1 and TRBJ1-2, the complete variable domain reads SAVISQKPSRDICQRGTSLTIQCQVDSQVTMMFWYRQQPGQSLTLIATANQGSEATYESGFVIDKFPISRPNLTFSTLTVSNMSPEDSSIYLCSVEDLDRGNYGYTFGSGTRLTVV.

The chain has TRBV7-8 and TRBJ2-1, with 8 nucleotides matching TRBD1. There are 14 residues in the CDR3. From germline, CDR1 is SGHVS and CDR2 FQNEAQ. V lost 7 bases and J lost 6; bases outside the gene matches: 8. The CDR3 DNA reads TGTGCCAGCATCCCGGACAGGGTGTTCAATGAGCAGTTCTTC. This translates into CASIPDRVFNEQFF.

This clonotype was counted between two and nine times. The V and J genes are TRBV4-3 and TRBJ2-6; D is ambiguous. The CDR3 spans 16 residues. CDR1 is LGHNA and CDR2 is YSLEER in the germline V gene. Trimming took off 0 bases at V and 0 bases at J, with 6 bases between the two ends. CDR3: CASSQDIGSGANVLTF. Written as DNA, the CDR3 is TGCGCCAGCAGCCAAGATATCGGCTCTGGGGCCAACGTCCTGACTTTC.

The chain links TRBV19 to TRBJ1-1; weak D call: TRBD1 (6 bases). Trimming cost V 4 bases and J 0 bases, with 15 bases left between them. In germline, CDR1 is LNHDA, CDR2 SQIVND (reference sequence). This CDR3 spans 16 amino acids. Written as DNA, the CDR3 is TGTGCCAGTAGTACCCCTCGGGGGCGCGTGAACACTGAAGCTTTCTTT. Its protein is CASSTPRGRVNTEAFF.

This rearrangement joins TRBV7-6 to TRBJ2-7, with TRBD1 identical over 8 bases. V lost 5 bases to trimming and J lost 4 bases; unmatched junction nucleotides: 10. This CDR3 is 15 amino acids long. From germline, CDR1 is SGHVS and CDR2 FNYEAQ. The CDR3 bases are TGTGCCAGCAGCCCCCCGGGACAGGAGTTTTACGAGCAGTACTTC. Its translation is CASSPPGQEFYEQYF.

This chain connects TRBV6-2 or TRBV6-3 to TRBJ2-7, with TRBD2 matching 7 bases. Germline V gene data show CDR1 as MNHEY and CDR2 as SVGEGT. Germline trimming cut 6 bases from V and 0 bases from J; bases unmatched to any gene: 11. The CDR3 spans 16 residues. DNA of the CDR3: TGTGCCAGCAGCCTGGTGGAGCGGGACTTCTCCTACGAGCAGTACTTC. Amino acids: CASSLVERDFSYEQYF.

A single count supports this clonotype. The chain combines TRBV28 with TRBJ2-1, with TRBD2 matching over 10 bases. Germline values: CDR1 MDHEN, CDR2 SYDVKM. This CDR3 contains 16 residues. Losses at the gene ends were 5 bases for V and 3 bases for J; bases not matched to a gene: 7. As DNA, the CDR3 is TGTGCCAGCAGTATCATAGCGGGAGGAGGCTACAATGAGCAGTTCTTC. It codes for CASSIIAGGGYNEQFF. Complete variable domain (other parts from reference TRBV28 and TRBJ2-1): DVKVTQSSRYLVKRTGEKVFLECVQDMDHENMFWYRQDPGLGLRLIYFSYDVKMKEKGDIPEGYSVSREKKERFSLILESASTNQTSMYLCASSIIAGGGYNEQFFGPGTRLTVL.

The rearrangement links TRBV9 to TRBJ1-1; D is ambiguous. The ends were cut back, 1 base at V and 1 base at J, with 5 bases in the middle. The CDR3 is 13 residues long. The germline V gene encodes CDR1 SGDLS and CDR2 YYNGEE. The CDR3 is CASSVKANTEAFF. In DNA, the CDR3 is TGTGCCAGCAGCGTAAAAGCGAACACTGAAGCTTTCTTT.

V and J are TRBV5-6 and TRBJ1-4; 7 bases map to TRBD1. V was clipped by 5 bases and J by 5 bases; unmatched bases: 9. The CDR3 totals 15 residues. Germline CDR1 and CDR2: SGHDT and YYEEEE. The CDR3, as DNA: TGTGCCAGCAGTCTACCGGGACAGTCAAATGAAAAACTGTTTTTT. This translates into CASSLPGQSNEKLFF.

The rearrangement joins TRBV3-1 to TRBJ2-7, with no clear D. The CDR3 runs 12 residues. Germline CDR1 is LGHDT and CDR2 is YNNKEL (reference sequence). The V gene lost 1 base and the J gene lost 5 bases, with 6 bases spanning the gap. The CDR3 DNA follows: TGTGCCAGCAGCCAAGGTCTCAACGAGCAGTACTTC. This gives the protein CASSQGLNEQYF.

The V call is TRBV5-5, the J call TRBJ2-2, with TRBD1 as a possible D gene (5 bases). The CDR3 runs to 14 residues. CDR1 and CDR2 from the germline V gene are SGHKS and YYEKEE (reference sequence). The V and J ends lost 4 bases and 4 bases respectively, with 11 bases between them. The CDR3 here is CASSPDRPTGELFF. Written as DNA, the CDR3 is TGTGCCAGCAGCCCAGACAGACCCACCGGGGAGCTGTTTTTT.

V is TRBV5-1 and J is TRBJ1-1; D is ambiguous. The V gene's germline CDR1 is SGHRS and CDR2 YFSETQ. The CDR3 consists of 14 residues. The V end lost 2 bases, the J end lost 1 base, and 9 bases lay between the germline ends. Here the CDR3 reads CASSFVPGNTEAFF. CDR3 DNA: TGCGCCAGCAGCTTCGTTCCGGGGAACACTGAAGCTTTCTTT.

For the CDR3, the DNA is TGTGCCAGCAGCGCAGGCGGGGTTTGGCCTAATGAAAAACTGTTTTTT. Its protein is CASSAGGVWPNEKLFF. The chain joins TRBV7-2 to TRBJ1-4; no clear D. Per the germline V gene, CDR1 is SGHTA and CDR2 is FQGNSA. The V end was cut by 5 bases, the J end by 3 bases, with 16 bases between. This CDR3 has 16 residues.

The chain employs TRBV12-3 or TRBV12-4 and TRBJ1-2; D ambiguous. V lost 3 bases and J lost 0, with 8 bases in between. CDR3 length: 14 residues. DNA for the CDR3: TGTGCCAGCAGTTTGGACGGAGCTAACTATGGCTACACCTTC. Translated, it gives CASSLDGANYGYTF.

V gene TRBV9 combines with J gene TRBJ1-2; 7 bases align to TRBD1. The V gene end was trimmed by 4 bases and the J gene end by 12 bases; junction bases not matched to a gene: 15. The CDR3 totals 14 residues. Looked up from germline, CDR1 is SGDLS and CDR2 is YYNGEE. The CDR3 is CASSKAGGPAHDTF. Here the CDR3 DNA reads TGTGCCAGCAGCAAAGCAGGGGGGCCGGCGCATGACACCTTC. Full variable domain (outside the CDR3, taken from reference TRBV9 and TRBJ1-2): DSGVTQTPKHLITATGQRVTLRCSPRSGDLSVYWYQQSLDQGLQFLIQYYNGEERAKGNILERFSAQQFPDLHSELNLSSLELGDSALYFCASSKAGGPAHDTFGSGTRLTVV.